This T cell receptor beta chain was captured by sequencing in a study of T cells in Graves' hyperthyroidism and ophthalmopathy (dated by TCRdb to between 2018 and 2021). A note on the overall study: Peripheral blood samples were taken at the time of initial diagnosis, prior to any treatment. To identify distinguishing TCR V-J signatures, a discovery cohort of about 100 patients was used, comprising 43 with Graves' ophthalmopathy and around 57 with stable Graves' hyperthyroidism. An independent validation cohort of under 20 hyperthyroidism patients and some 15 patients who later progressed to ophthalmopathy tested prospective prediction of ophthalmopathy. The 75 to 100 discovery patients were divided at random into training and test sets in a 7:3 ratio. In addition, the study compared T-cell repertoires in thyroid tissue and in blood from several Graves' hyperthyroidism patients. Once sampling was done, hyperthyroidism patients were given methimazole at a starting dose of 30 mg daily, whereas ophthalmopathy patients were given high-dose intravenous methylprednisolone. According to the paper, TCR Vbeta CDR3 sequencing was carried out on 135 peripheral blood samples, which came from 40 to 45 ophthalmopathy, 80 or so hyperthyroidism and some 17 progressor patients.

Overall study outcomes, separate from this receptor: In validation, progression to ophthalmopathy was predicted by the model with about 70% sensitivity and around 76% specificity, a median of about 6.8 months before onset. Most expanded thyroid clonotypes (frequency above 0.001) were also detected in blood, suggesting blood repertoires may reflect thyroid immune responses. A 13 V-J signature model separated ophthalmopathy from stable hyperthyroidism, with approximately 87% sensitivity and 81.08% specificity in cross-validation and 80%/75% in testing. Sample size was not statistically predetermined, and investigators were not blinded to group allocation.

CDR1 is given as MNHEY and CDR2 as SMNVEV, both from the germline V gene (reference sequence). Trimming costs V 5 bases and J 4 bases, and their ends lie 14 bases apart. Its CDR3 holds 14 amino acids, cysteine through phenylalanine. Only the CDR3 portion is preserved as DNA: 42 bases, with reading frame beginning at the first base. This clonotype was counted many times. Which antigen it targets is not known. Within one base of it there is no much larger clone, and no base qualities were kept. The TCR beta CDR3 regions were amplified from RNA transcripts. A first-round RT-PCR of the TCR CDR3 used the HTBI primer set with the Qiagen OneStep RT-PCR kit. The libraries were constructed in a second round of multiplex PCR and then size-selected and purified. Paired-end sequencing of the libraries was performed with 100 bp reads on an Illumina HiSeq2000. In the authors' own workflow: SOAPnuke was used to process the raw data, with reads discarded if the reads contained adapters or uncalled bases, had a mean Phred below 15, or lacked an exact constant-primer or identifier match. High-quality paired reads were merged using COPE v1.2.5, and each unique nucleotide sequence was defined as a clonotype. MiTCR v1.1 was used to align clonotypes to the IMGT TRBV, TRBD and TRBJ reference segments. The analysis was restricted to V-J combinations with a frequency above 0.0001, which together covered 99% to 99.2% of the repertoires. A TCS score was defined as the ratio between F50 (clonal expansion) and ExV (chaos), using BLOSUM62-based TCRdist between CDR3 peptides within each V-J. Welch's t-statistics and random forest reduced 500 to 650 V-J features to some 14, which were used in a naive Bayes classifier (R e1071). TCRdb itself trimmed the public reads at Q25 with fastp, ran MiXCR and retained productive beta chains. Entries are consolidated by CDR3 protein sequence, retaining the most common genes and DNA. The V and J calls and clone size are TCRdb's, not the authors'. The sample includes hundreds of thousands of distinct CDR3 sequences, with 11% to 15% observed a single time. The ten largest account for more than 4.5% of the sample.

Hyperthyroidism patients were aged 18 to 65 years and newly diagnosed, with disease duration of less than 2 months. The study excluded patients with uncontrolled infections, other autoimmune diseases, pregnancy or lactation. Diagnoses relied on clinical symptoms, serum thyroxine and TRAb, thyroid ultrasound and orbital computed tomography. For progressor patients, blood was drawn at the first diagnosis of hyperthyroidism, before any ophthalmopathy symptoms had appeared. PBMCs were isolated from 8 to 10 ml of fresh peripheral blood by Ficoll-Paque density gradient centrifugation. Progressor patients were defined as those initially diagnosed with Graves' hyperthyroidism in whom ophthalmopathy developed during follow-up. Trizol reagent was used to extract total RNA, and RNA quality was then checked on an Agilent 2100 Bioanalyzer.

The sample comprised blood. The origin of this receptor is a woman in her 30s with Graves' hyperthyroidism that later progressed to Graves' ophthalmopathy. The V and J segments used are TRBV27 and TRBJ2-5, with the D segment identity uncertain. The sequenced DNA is TGTGCCAGCAGTGGTGGCGTCCAGCCAGAGACCCAGTACTTC. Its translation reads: CASSGGVQPETQYF.